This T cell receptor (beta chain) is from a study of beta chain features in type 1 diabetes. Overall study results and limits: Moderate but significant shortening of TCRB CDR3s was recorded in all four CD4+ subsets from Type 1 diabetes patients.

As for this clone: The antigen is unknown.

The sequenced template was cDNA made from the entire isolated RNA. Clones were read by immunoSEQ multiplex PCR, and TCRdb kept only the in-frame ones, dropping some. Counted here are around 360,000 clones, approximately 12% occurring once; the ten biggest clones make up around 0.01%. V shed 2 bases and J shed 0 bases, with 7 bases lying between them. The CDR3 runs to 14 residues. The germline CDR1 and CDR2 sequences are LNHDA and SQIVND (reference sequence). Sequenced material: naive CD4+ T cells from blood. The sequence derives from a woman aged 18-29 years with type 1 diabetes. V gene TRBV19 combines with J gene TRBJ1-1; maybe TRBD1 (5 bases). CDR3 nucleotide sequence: TGTGCCAGTAGTATAAAGGGGATGAACACTGAAGCTTTCTTT. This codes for CASSIKGMNTEAFF.